This is a list of T cell receptor beta chains from one sample in a study of T-cell memory formation after mild COVID-19. One entry per CDR3 protein, called by TCRdb with MiXCR from the 5' RACE reads. This table holds roughly 160,000 distinct CDR3 sequences, around 10% found once. The source material was PBMCs or a T cell subset sorted from them (not recorded which). These TCRs come from a man in his late teens or twenties who had mild COVID-19 (a few samples of this study predate the infection). Cell type and time point are not known. Each CDR3 is given with its conserved first and last residue. The order of the fields is clone size, J gene, D gene, V gene, CDR3 protein, CDR3 DNA. D genes are given only for firm matches. Clone sizes are given selectively: once, few, many, or a class where the clone is expanded.

>few|TRBJ1-3|-|TRBV11-1
CASSRHASGNTIYF
TGTGCCAGCAGCCGCCACGCCTCTGGAAACACCATATATTTT
>few|TRBJ2-3|-|TRBV4-3
CASSQGAVISTDTQYF
TGCGCCAGCAGCCAAGGTGCGGTGATTAGCACAGATACGCAGTATTTT
>few|TRBJ1-2|-|TRBV24-1
CATSEGEEYGYTF
TGTGCCACCAGTGAAGGGGAGGAGTATGGCTACACCTTC
>-|TRBJ2-3|-|TRBV7-9
CANARGDTDTQYF
TGTGCCAACGCCCGTGGGGATACAGATACGCAGTATTTT
>few|TRBJ1-1|TRBD1|TRBV7-2
CASNRQWGARGLTGTEAFF
TGTGCCAGCAACCGACAGTGGGGGGCCAGGGGGCTGACGGGGACTGAAGCTTTCTTT
>few|TRBJ1-2|-|TRBV12-3/TRBV12-4
CASSPYRQNLYGYTF
TGTGCCAGCAGTCCCTACCGGCAAAACCTCTATGGCTACACCTTC
>few|TRBJ1-1|-|TRBV12-3/TRBV12-4
CASSRGLMNTEAFF
TGTGCCAGCAGTCGGGGGCTAATGAACACTGAAGCTTTCTTT
>many|TRBJ2-3|-|TRBV27
CASSQYPLTDTQYF
TGTGCCAGCAGTCAATACCCCCTCACAGATACGCAGTATTTT
>few|TRBJ2-1|TRBD1|TRBV13
CASSLASGTGDNEQFF
TGTGCCAGCAGCTTAGCCTCCGGGACAGGGGACAATGAGCAGTTCTTC
>few|TRBJ1-6|TRBD1|TRBV7-9
CASSLYTGTGFTNSPLHF
TGTGCCAGCAGCCTCTACACCGGGACAGGGTTTACAAATTCACCCCTCCACTTT
>few|TRBJ2-5|TRBD1|TRBV29-1
CSGGQGAGETQYF
TGCAGCGGAGGACAGGGGGCAGGCGAGACCCAGTACTTC
>many|TRBJ2-3|TRBD2|TRBV7-2
CASSPSGTRTDTQYF
TGTGCCAGCAGCCCTAGCGGGACTCGCACAGATACGCAGTATTTT
>once|TRBJ1-1|-|TRBV3-1
CASKGNAEAFF
TGTGCCAGCAAGGGGAACGCTGAAGCTTTCTTT
>few|TRBJ1-1|TRBD1|TRBV20-1
CSASPAGQLTEAFF
TGCAGTGCTAGCCCAGCGGGACAGCTGACTGAAGCTTTCTTT
>many|TRBJ1-4|-|TRBV7-8
CASSLVVGIATNEKLFF
TGTGCCAGCAGCTTAGTGGTCGGCATTGCAACTAATGAAAAACTGTTTTTT
>-|TRBJ1-5|-|TRBV20-1
CSVTRGGRQPQHF
TGCAGTGTCACGAGGGGGGGCAGACAGCCCCAGCATTTT
>few|TRBJ2-4|-|TRBV4-1
CPSSQAGQKNIQYF
TGCCCCAGCAGCCAAGCGGGACAGAAAAACATTCAGTACTTC
>few|TRBJ2-3|TRBD2|TRBV6-4
CASSKAGDRTDTQYF
TGTGCCAGCAGTAAGGCGGGGGATCGCACAGATACGCAGTATTTT
>few|TRBJ2-3|TRBD2|TRBV7-9
CASSPAGRGVDTQYF
TGTGCCAGCAGCCCTGCGGGGAGGGGAGTCGATACGCAGTATTTT
>many|TRBJ2-5|TRBD1|TRBV5-1
CASSLAGTAQTMAQETQYF
TGCGCCAGCAGCTTGGCCGGGACAGCGCAGACCATGGCCCAAGAGACCCAGTACTTC
>few|TRBJ1-3|-|TRBV7-9
CASSLGARNTIYF
TGTGCCAGCAGCTTAGGTGCCAGAAACACCATATATTTT
>-|TRBJ1-2|-|TRBV7-9
CASDGYTF
TGTGCCAGCGATGGCTACACCTTC
>few|TRBJ2-7|TRBD2|TRBV4-3
CASSQDGGGSSYEQYF
TGCGCCAGCAGCCAAGATGGGGGGGGGTCTTCCTACGAGCAGTACTTC
>-|TRBJ1-1|-|TRBV7-2
CASSLLRVAFF
TGTGCCAGCAGCCTACTACGGGTAGCTTTCTTT
>few|TRBJ2-5|-|TRBV5-5
CASSLQTLGEGQYF
TGTGCCAGCAGCTTGCAGACTTTGGGAGAAGGCCAGTACTTC
>few|TRBJ2-2|-|TRBV5-4
CASSSGIAIGELFF
TGTGCCAGCAGCTCCGGGATTGCTATCGGGGAGCTGTTTTTT
>-|TRBJ1-2|-|TRBV20-1
CSAGLGGDGYTF
TGCAGTGCTGGCCTGGGGGGCGATGGCTACACCTTC
>-|TRBJ2-1|-|TRBV11-1
CASSSGQNEQFF
TGTGCCAGCAGCTCCGGCCAAAATGAGCAGTTCTTC
>few|TRBJ1-6|TRBD1|TRBV5-1
CASSWGQGGSYNSPLHF
TGCGCCAGCAGCTGGGGACAGGGAGGATCCTATAATTCACCCCTCCACTTT
>-|TRBJ2-5|TRBD1|TRBV5-1
CASSYGQGGFLETQYF
TGCGCCAGCAGCTACGGACAGGGCGGCTTTCTTGAGACCCAGTACTTC
>few|TRBJ2-1|-|TRBV6-5
CASSFNRDGEQFF
TGTGCCAGCAGTTTTAATAGGGACGGTGAGCAGTTCTTC
>many|TRBJ2-3|-|TRBV5-1
CASSGGLPPDTQYF
TGCGCCAGCAGCGGGGGACTTCCGCCAGATACGCAGTATTTT
>-|TRBJ1-1|-|TRBV5-1
CASSIHRSMNTEAFF
TGCGCCAGCAGCATACACAGGAGTATGAACACTGAAGCTTTCTTT
>few|TRBJ2-7|TRBD2|TRBV20-1
CSAVSGGAYEQYF
TGCAGTGCCGTAAGCGGGGGGGCCTACGAGCAGTACTTC
>-|TRBJ1-1|-|TRBV19
CASRRNGRVDTEAFF
TGTGCCAGTAGAAGGAACGGCAGGGTTGACACTGAAGCTTTCTTT
>-|TRBJ1-2|-|TRBV30
CAWSQQADYGYTF
TGTGCCTGGAGTCAACAGGCTGACTATGGCTACACCTTC
>few|TRBJ2-5|-|TRBV28
CAGLPGPPWETQYF
TGTGCCGGTCTACCCGGGCCTCCATGGGAGACCCAGTACTTC
>many|TRBJ2-3|-|TRBV7-6
CASSLGASQDTQYF
TGTGCCAGCAGCTTAGGGGCTAGTCAAGATACGCAGTATTTT
>-|TRBJ2-7|TRBD1|TRBV20-1
CSAWDRAYEQYF
TGCAGTGCCTGGGACAGAGCATACGAGCAGTACTTC
>many|TRBJ2-3|-|TRBV7-2
CAGGGLTDTQYF
TGTGCCGGGGGGGGGCTCACAGATACGCAGTATTTT